The 16 T cell receptor beta chains listed next were all sequenced from one sample in a study of blood T cell repertoires in COVID-19. Only in-frame clones appear in the TCRdb table, and some are missing; sequencing was by immunoSEQ multiplex PCR. Among 150,000 to 200,000 clones, over 65% were seen once, and the ten largest hold roughly 8.3%. Input material: peripheral blood. These receptor sequences come from a man aged 55 to 70 with acute or convalescent COVID-19.

The chain recombines TRBV7-2 with TRBJ1-1; D call uncertain. Germline CDR1 reads SGHTA; CDR2 reads FQGNSA. CDR3 length: 14 amino acids. The germline V and J ends were trimmed by 4 bases and 1 base, with 10 bases remaining between them. The CDR3 DNA reads TGTGCCAGCAGCTCTCAGGTTTCGAACACTGAAGCTTTCTTT. Translated: CASSSQVSNTEAFF.

The chain links TRBV2 to TRBJ2-2; TRBD1 matches at 8 bases. This CDR3 contains 15 residues. CDR1 and CDR2 (germline): SNHLY, FYNNEI. V shed 11 bases, J shed 5 bases, and the junction held 13 bases outside the gene matches. In DNA, the CDR3 is TGTGCCGGAAAACAACAGGGGGTAGGGACCGGGGAGCTGTTTTTT. This codes for CAGKQQGVGTGELFF.

CDR3 amino acids: CASSRTGGGQPQHF. The DNA of the CDR3 is TGTGCCAGCAGCAGGACAGGGGGGGGTCAGCCCCAGCATTTT. V and J are TRBV6-5 and TRBJ1-5; TRBD1 aligns across 10 bases. Germline V gene lookup returns CDR1 MNHEY and CDR2 SVGAGI. Trimming cost V 6 bases and J 6 bases; bases outside gene matches: 5. This CDR3 contains 14 residues.

The rearrangement uses TRBV19 and TRBJ1-5; TRBD1 agrees at 7 bases. V gave up 5 bases and J gave up 2 bases; unmatched junction bases: 9. This CDR3 region has 16 residues. Germline CDR1 LNHDA, CDR2 SQIVND (reference sequence). CDR3 bases: TGTGCCAGTAGTTCCCCAGACAGGGTGGGCAATCAGCCCCAGCATTTT. Translation: CASSSPDRVGNQPQHF.

This chain uses TRBV5-1 with TRBJ1-2; D possibly corresponds to TRBD1 (5 bases). The germline CDR1 and CDR2 sequences are SGHRS and YFSETQ. Trimming left V 0 bases short and J 0 bases short, with 9 bases between. The CDR3 is 15 amino acids. CDR3 amino acids: CASSLADSTNYGYTF. The CDR3 nucleotides are TGCGCCAGCAGCTTGGCCGACAGCACTAACTATGGCTACACCTTC.

This chain links TRBV18 with TRBJ1-1; D unresolved. Germline V gene lookup returns CDR1 KGHSH and CDR2 LQKENI. V lost 3 bases and J 5 bases, leaving 10 bases between the germline ends. The CDR3 extends over 13 amino acids. The CDR3 reads CASSPPLETEAFF. For the CDR3, the DNA is TGTGCCAGCTCACCCCCCCTGGAGACTGAAGCTTTCTTT.

The sample holds a few counts of this clone. The chain uses TRBV19 and TRBJ2-1; the match to TRBD1 covers 12 bases. The germline V gene has CDR1 LNHDA and CDR2 SQIVND (reference sequence). This CDR3 contains 17 residues. V lost 6 bases and J lost 4; bases outside the gene matches: 10. This CDR3 reads CASRPGQGAISYNEQFF. The DNA of the CDR3 is TGTGCCAGTAGGCCGGGACAGGGGGCAATATCTTACAATGAGCAGTTCTTC.

The table lists this clone with a count of one. This sequence joins TRBV10-3 and TRBJ2-1, with 9 bases aligning to TRBD2. J was trimmed by 5 bases and V by 6 bases; bases with no gene match: 11. The CDR3 runs to 16 residues. Germline-derived CDR1 and CDR2 are ENHRY and SYGVKD. The CDR3, as DNA: TGTGCCATCAGGGGATTACTAGCGGGCGCTAACAATGAGCAGTTCTTC. This encodes CAIRGLLAGANNEQFF.

J is TRBJ1-3 and V is TRBV30, with 9 bases lining up with TRBD1. Germline lookup yields CDR1 GTSNPN and CDR2 SVGIG (reference sequence). The CDR3 consists of 14 residues. After removal of 3 bases from V and 5 bases from J, the junction contained 5 bases not matched to a gene. The CDR3 loop reads CAWSLTGGRNTIYF. DNA of the CDR3: TGTGCCTGGAGCTTGACAGGGGGAAGAAACACCATATATTTT.

The CDR3 DNA sequence: TGTGCCAGCAGTTTATCCCCCTCTGGGGCCAACGTCCTGACTTTC. It encodes CASSLSPSGANVLTF. The rearrangement uses TRBV6-5 and TRBJ2-6; D uncertain. Germline V gene lookup returns CDR1 MNHEY and CDR2 SVGAGI. V was shortened by 4 bases and J by 0 bases, with 7 bases between the two germline ends. The CDR3 runs to 15 residues.

This chain links TRBV7-9 with TRBJ1-2, with 8 bases lining up with TRBD1. The V segment lost 4 bases and the J segment 6 bases; nucleotides outside the gene matches: 4. Germline V gives CDR1 SEHNR, CDR2 FQNEAQ (reference sequence). The CDR3 totals 13 residues. CDR3 sequence reads: CASSSDRDDGYTF. The CDR3, as DNA: TGTGCCAGCAGCTCGGACAGGGATGATGGCTACACCTTC.

In this sample, this clone turned up a few times. The chain joins TRBV7-2 to TRBJ1-2; D is unresolved. The CDR3 spans 12 residues. The germline CDR1 and CDR2 sequences are SGHTA and FQGNSA. V dropped 4 bases and J dropped 8 bases, with 11 bases sitting between them. CDR3 in DNA: TGTGCCAGCAGCTATGGCGGCGGCGGCTACACCTTC. Its translation: CASSYGGGGYTF.

The chain links TRBV5-1 to TRBJ2-7; 15 bases line up with TRBD2. The CDR3 has 15 amino acids. After removal of 4 bases from V and 6 bases from J, the junction contained 5 bases not matched to a gene. Germline V gene lookup returns CDR1 SGHRS and CDR2 YFSETQ. CDR3 in DNA: TGCGCCAGCAGCAGGACTAGCGGGGGGGAAGGCGAGCAGTACTTC. Its protein product is CASSRTSGGEGEQYF.

This clone was detected only a few times. V usage is TRBV3-1 (or the pseudogene TRBV3-2) and J usage is TRBJ1-1; TRBD1 might be the D (5 bases). CDR1 is LGHDT, CDR2 YNNKEL, per germline (reference sequence). Trimming stripped 8 bases from V and 3 bases from J, with 19 bases between. CDR3 size: 15 residues. CDR3 coding DNA: TGTGCCAGCCGAACCGGGGGGGTCAGGCACACTGAAGCTTTCTTT. Protein sequence: CASRTGGVRHTEAFF.

V usage is TRBV6-5 and J usage is TRBJ2-2, with 8 bases matching TRBD1. Per germline, CDR1 MNHEY and CDR2 SVGAGI. The CDR3 is 14 amino acids. The V and J ends lost 5 bases and 5 bases, in that order; junction bases with no gene match: 4. The CDR3 region is CASSLTGVTGELFF. The CDR3 DNA sequence: TGTGCCAGCAGTCTGACAGGGGTGACCGGGGAGCTGTTTTTT.

The V and J genes are TRBV20-1 and TRBJ1-2, with D possibly TRBD1 on 6 matching bases. The CDR3 contains 14 residues. Deletions cut 3 bases from V and 0 bases from J, with 11 bases between. Germline values: CDR1 DFQATT, CDR2 SNEGSKA (reference sequence). The CDR3 DNA sequence: TGCAGTGCTAGTGGGGGCAGCACTAACTATGGCTACACCTTC. As protein: CSASGGSTNYGYTF.